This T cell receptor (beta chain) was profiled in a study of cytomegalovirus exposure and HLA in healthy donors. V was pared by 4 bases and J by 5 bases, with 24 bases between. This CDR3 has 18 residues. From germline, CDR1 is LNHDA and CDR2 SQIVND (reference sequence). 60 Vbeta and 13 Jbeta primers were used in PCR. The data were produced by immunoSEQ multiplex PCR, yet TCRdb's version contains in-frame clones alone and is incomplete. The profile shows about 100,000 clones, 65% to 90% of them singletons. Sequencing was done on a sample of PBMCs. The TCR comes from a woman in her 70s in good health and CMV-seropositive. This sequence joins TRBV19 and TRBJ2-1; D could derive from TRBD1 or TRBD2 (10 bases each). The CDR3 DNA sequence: TGTGCCAGTAGTAAGACAGGGGGCAGGCTAGCGGGAGACAATGAGCAGTTCTTC. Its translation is CASSKTGGRLAGDNEQFF.